One T cell receptor beta chain is described in this entry. This clone was observed once. Its antigen remains undetermined. No much larger clone exists at a distance of one base, and base qualities are not known. TRB sequencing was run on genomic DNA with either the immunoSEQ assay at survey resolution or the hsTCRB kit. The authors' pipeline ran thus. Initial read processing used immunoSEQ software, and repertoire analyses used the LymphoSeq R package. For each TRB dataset, clonality was calculated as 1 minus normalized Shannon entropy, and the Gini coefficient was computed as well. To infer phenotypes in unsorted samples, TRB sequences from sorted subsets of the recipient or donor were mapped onto the unsorted samples of the same recipient. TCRdb limited this immuneACCESS table to in-frame rearrangements with V and J called. A share of clones is missing; checked studies link under half to unresolved V genes, and the rest is unexplained. V, J and clone size reflect that table, while D and trimming were determined from the DNA. A total of more than 50,000 clones appear in this sample, 86% of them only once. The ten largest account for less than 3.5% of the sample.

The sample belongs to a study of T cells after posttransplantation cyclophosphamide listed by TCRdb under 2016. As for the study more broadly: Using TRB sequencing, the study followed how the T cell repertoire rebuilt after myeloablative bone marrow transplantation with posttransplantation cyclophosphamide given as GVHD prophylaxis. Antigen receptor sequencing was done on samples from a few dozen PTCy-treated patients and from roughly 15 related bone marrow donors of those patients. Blood from all 34 PTCy patients with 1-year posttransplant specimens was subjected to TRB sequencing. In 3 patients, up to about 3 additional blood samples taken between 2 and 5.2 years after transplant also underwent TRB sequencing, as did pretransplant blood from a handful of patients. Public TRB sequences were compared against a database of over 3,000 sequences linked to responses to pathogens, tumor antigens, self-antigens and alloantigens. Because TRA and TRB clonality correlated tightly in fewer than ten samples, the subsequent TCR analyses were limited to TRB only.

Study-level results and caveats: The TRB repertoires of T cells infiltrating skin or the GI tract showed only limited overlap with the TRB repertoires found in blood. Donor-recipient similarity was low at 1-2 months but increased during the first year, and donor CD8+ memory clones often dominated later blood repertoires. Across approximately 41 patients, TRB clonality was highly associated with recipient CMV seropositivity and CMV reactivation, and PTCy diversity was similar to diversity in CNI/methotrexate controls.

PTCy-treated patients came from a prospective multi-institutional clinical trial. Peripheral blood and bone marrow mononuclear cells were isolated by Ficoll-Hypaque density centrifugation and cryopreserved. Germline trimming: 5 bases from V, 8 bases from J; junction bases outside gene matches: 8. The CDR3 holds 15 amino acids from the cysteine to the phenylalanine. Just the 45-base CDR3 DNA is kept, in frame starting at base 1. The germline V gene yields SGHTA for CDR1 and FQGNSA for CDR2. The chain couples TRBV7-2 to TRBJ2-1, with 11 central nucleotides matching TRBD2. The receptor was derived from a young man with a blood cancer, CMV-positive, and with a related stem cell donor. Sequencing input: PBMCs. The nucleotide sequence is TGTGCCAGCAGCCGCACTAGCGGGAGTATCTATGAGCAGTTCTTC. Its protein reads: CASSRTSGSIYEQFF.